This entry lists 19 T cell receptor beta chains sequenced from one sample in a study of graft-versus-host responses after intestinal transplantation. Measured with immunoSEQ multiplex PCR; TCRdb has only the in-frame clones, and not every one. This table holds about 120,000 clones, approximately 94% found once. These TCRs are of unknown antigen specificity. This material consisted of unstimulated CD4+ T cells sorted from spleen or lymph node cells, taken before transplant. Receptors were obtained from a human donor who was the organ donor for an intestinal transplant.

The J gene is TRBJ2-1, the V gene TRBV5-1, with 7 bases aligning to TRBD1. The CDR3 totals 15 residues. After removal of 1 base from V and 7 bases from J, the junction contained 8 bases not matched to a gene. Germline V gene lookup returns CDR1 SGHRS and CDR2 YFSETQ. CDR3 region: CASSLRGLGDNEQFF. The DNA for the CDR3 is TGCGCCAGCAGCTTGAGGGGGCTAGGGGATAATGAGCAGTTCTTC.

The chain couples TRBV21-1 to TRBJ1-4; the D call TRBD1 from the table was never checked on the DNA. TRBV21-1 is tagged as a pseudogene. There are 17 residues in the CDR3. CDR3 amino acids: CASNLTQGHATNEKLLF. The DNA of the CDR3 is TGTGCCAGCAACCTGACTCAGGGGCATGCAACTAATGAAAAACTGCTTTTT.

The rearrangement uses TRBV20-1 and TRBJ2-3; D not resolved. CDR1 and CDR2 from the germline V gene are DFQATT and SNEGSKA (reference sequence). The length of the CDR3 is 10 residues. CDR3 bases: TGCAGCCTAGGTACAGATACGCAGTATTTT. Amino acids: CSLGTDTQYF.

The rearrangement links TRBV4-3 to TRBJ2-7; 8 bases fit TRBD2. The CDR3 contains 16 residues. J lost 3 bases, V lost 1 base, and 8 bases had no gene match. The germline V gene encodes CDR1 LGHNA and CDR2 YSLEER. CDR3: CASSQGGAGDNYEQYF. The CDR3 nucleotides are TGCGCCAGCAGCCAAGGGGGAGCGGGAGATAACTACGAGCAGTACTTC.

The gene calls are TRBV6-6 and TRBJ2-2; no clear D. The CDR3 extends over 15 amino acids. V dropped 5 bases and J dropped 0 bases, with 10 bases sitting between them. The germline V gene encodes CDR1 MNHNY and CDR2 SVGAGI (reference sequence). The chain's CDR3 is CASSAGGPNTGELFF. CDR3 in DNA: TGTGCCAGCAGTGCCGGTGGACCGAACACCGGGGAGCTGTTTTTT.

The chain uses TRBV6-5 and TRBJ2-2; D gene uncertain. Trimming stripped 7 bases from V and 3 bases from J, with 0 bases between. Germline loops: CDR1 MNHEY, CDR2 SVGAGI. This CDR3 is built from 10 residues. CDR3 residues: CASNTGELFF. The CDR3 DNA sequence: TGTGCCAGCAACACCGGGGAGCTGTTTTTT.

This chain uses TRBV6-6 with TRBJ1-3; D may be TRBD1 (5 bases). Per germline, CDR1 MNHNY and CDR2 SVGAGI (reference sequence). Trimming removed 0 bases from V and 2 bases from J, with 8 bases in between. This CDR3 is 15 amino acids long. CDR3 protein: CASSYSTGAGNTIYF. The CDR3, as DNA: TGTGCCAGCAGTTACTCGACGGGGGCTGGAAACACCATATATTTT.

The sample holds one count of this clone. This chain links TRBV5-4 with TRBJ2-7; 9 bases agree with TRBD1. The junction had 3 bases not matched to a gene; V was cut back by 0 bases and J by 5 bases. The CDR3 runs 14 residues. Germline CDR1 reads SGHNT; CDR2 reads YYREEE (reference sequence). As DNA, the CDR3 is TGTGCCAGCAGCTTGGGGGACAGGGACCACGAGCAGTACTTC. This sequence encodes CASSLGDRDHEQYF. Supplemented by reference TRBV5-4 and TRBJ2-7, the full variable domain reads ETGVTQSPTHLIKTRGQQVTLRCSSQSGHNTVSWYQQALGQGPQFIFQYYREEENGRGNFPPRFSGLQFPNYSSELNVNALELDDSALYLCASSLGDRDHEQYFGPGTRLTVT.

This chain connects TRBV5-1 to TRBJ1-1, with 8 bases lining up with TRBD1. This CDR3 contains 15 residues. With 0 bases clipped from V and 4 bases from J, the junction kept 5 bases outside the gene matches. Germline V CDR1 and CDR2: SGHRS, YFSETQ. The CDR3 spells CASSLDGQGGTEAFF. CDR3 in DNA: TGCGCCAGCAGCTTGGATGGACAGGGAGGCACTGAAGCTTTCTTT.

The chain has TRBV28 and TRBJ2-1, with D possibly TRBD2 on 6 matching bases. Trimming removed 5 bases at V and 0 bases at J, with 14 bases between. This CDR3 is 16 amino acids long. CDR1 MDHEN and CDR2 SYDVKM come from the germline V gene. Here the CDR3 DNA reads TGTGCCAGCAGTCTCTTATCCGGGAGCTCCTACAATGAGCAGTTCTTC. Translation: CASSLLSGSSYNEQFF.

The chain recombines TRBV28 with TRBJ2-3, with 7 bases fitting TRBD1. The CDR3 runs 16 residues. In germline, CDR1 is MDHEN, CDR2 SYDVKM. The ends lost 0 bases at V and 1 base at J; junction bases unmatched: 4. CDR3 sequence: CASSLWTTGGTDTQYF. The CDR3 DNA follows: TGTGCCAGCAGTTTATGGACAACAGGGGGCACAGATACGCAGTATTTT.

J is TRBJ1-1 and V is TRBV19; TRBD1 is a possible D gene (6 bases). This CDR3 spans 13 amino acids. Germline V lookup: CDR1 LNHDA, CDR2 SQIVND (reference sequence). Trimming pared 6 bases from V and 1 base from J, leaving 9 bases between. As DNA, the CDR3 is TGTGCCAGTAGGATACAGGGGAACACTGAAGCTTTCTTT. It codes for CASRIQGNTEAFF.

The chain combines TRBV11-2 with TRBJ1-3; the D gene is possibly TRBD1 (6 bases). Germline CDR1 reads SGHAT; CDR2 reads FQNNGV. Trimming cost V 3 bases and J 1 base, with 22 bases left between them. The CDR3 totals 19 residues. CDR3 residues: CASSFWGHNSSQSGNTIYF. The DNA for the CDR3 is TGTGCCAGCAGCTTTTGGGGACACAACTCCTCTCAGTCTGGAAACACCATATATTTT.

The chain carries TRBV19 and TRBJ1-1, with D uncertain. Germline values: CDR1 LNHDA, CDR2 SQIVND (reference sequence). The ends were cut back, 5 bases at V and 0 bases at J, with 7 bases in the middle. The CDR3 totals 13 residues. The CDR3 coding sequence is TGTGCCAGTAGTGTTAAGTTGAACACTGAAGCTTTCTTT. It specifies CASSVKLNTEAFF.

The chain has TRBV28 and TRBJ1-3; D is ambiguous. Between the trimmed V and J ends, which lost 4 bases and 6 bases, there was a span of 16 bases. The CDR3 extends over 15 amino acids. Germline V lookup: CDR1 MDHEN, CDR2 SYDVKM. The chain's CDR3 is CASSWPGSALNTIYF. The CDR3 DNA reads as TGTGCCAGCAGTTGGCCGGGATCTGCTCTAAACACCATATATTTT.

The J gene is TRBJ2-1, the V gene TRBV19; D possibly corresponds to TRBD2 (5 bases). The CDR3 totals 14 residues. V was pared by 5 bases and J by 3 bases, with 11 bases between. Germline V gives CDR1 LNHDA, CDR2 SQIVND (reference sequence). CDR3 sequence: CASSSDGGYNEQFF. CDR3 in DNA: TGTGCCAGTAGTTCGGACGGAGGCTACAATGAGCAGTTCTTC.

The chain employs TRBV6-5 and TRBJ1-2, with D perhaps TRBD1 (5 bases). Trimming shortened V by 5 bases and J by 3 bases, and 13 bases separated the two germline ends. The CDR3 is made up of 14 amino acids. Germline V gene data show CDR1 as MNHEY and CDR2 as SVGAGI. The CDR3 region has the DNA TGTGCCAGCAGTCTATTGGGGGGGGACTATGGCTACACCTTC. It is translated as CASSLLGGDYGYTF.

The chain carries TRBV1 and TRBJ2-4; TRBD2 is the table's D call and was not checked against the DNA. TRBV1 is termed a pseudogene. The CDR3 contains 16 residues. Here the CDR3 reads CTSSHTCPGGKNIQYF. The CDR3 DNA follows: TGCACCAGCAGCCACACCTGCCCGGGGGGGAAAAACATTCAGTACTTC.

This clone was observed once. The rearrangement uses TRBV19 and TRBJ2-3; D uncertain. The CDR3 runs to 14 residues. Per germline, CDR1 LNHDA and CDR2 SQIVND (reference sequence). V dropped 8 bases and J dropped 6 bases, with 18 bases sitting between them. DNA for the CDR3: TGTGCCAGTCGACCGCCCCGCGCCCGGGATACGCAGTATTTT. Translating it yields CASRPPRARDTQYF.